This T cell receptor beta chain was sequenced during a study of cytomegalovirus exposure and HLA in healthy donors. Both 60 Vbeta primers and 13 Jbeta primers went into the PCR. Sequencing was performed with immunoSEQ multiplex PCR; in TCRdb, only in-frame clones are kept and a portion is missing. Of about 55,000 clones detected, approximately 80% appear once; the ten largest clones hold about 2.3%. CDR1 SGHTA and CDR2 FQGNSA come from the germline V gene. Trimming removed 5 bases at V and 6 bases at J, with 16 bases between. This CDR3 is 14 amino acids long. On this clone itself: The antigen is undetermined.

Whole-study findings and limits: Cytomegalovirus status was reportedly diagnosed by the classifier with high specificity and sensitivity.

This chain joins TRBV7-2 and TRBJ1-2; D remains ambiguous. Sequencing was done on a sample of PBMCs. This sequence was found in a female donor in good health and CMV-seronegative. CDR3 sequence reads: CASSPLGGIDGYTF. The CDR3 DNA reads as TGTGCCAGCAGCCCACTCGGCGGGATCGATGGCTACACCTTC.